Below, 19 T cell receptor beta chains from the same sample are listed, as sequenced in a study of cytomegalovirus exposure and HLA in healthy donors. PCR was performed using 60 Vbeta and 13 Jbeta primers. Measured with immunoSEQ multiplex PCR; TCRdb has only the in-frame clones, and not every one. The sample has 140,000 or so clones. The specimen was PBMCs. The source is a male donor in good health and CMV-seronegative.

V usage is TRBV5-1 and J usage is TRBJ2-1; D may be TRBD1 (6 bases). With 5 bases removed from V and 5 bases from J, the gap between germline ends came to 17 bases. This CDR3 has 15 residues. The V gene's germline CDR1 is SGHRS and CDR2 YFSETQ. CDR3 in amino acids: CASRTGTNINNEQFF. Here the CDR3 DNA reads TGCGCCAGCAGGACCGGGACAAATATTAACAATGAGCAGTTCTTC.

On this clone itself: The germline gene is not matched at one end of the junction; a read error may be the cause. V and J are TRBV18 and TRBJ2-7, with 14 bases aligning to TRBD2. This CDR3 spans 17 amino acids. Germline values: CDR1 KGHSH, CDR2 LQKENI. The DNA of the CDR3 is TGTGCCAGCTCACTGGGACTAGCGGGAGCTAGCAACTACGGGCAGTACTTC. Its protein product is CASSLGLAGASNYGQYF.

V and J are TRBV28 and TRBJ1-1; 9 nucleotides match TRBD1. Trimming at V came to 10 bases and at J to 11 bases, leaving 11 bases not matched to a gene. Germline-derived CDR1 and CDR2 are MDHEN and SYDVKM. This CDR3 is built from 12 residues. CDR3 nucleotides: TGTGCCACGACAGGGGGGGTGATTGGGGCTTTCTTT. Translation gives CATTGGVIGAFF. Supplemented by reference TRBV28 and TRBJ1-1, the full variable domain reads DVKVTQSSRYLVKRTGEKVFLECVQDMDHENMFWYRQDPGLGLRLIYFSYDVKMKEKGDIPEGYSVSREKKERFSLILESASTNQTSMYLCATTGGVIGAFFGQGTRLTVV.

This rearrangement joins TRBV4-3 to TRBJ1-1, with TRBD1 as a possible D gene (5 bases). The germline CDR1 and CDR2 sequences are LGHNA and YSLEER. The V and J ends lost 4 bases and 8 bases respectively, with 17 bases between them. The CDR3 runs to 14 residues. Here the CDR3 reads CASSPPGGGFEAFF. As DNA, the CDR3 is TGCGCCAGCAGCCCGCCCGGGGGAGGGTTCGAAGCTTTCTTT.

This sequence joins TRBV30 and TRBJ2-2; D not certain. The germline CDR1 and CDR2 sequences are GTSNPN and SVGIG (reference sequence). The CDR3 contains 13 residues. V shed 4 bases and J shed 1 base, with 7 bases lying between them. This CDR3 is CAWMRRNTGELFF. CDR3 nucleotides: TGTGCCTGGATGAGGCGGAACACCGGGGAGCTGTTTTTT.

V gene TRBV9 combines with J gene TRBJ2-1; 7 bases line up with TRBD2. Germline values: CDR1 SGDLS, CDR2 YYNGEE. Unmatched junction bases numbered 16, after V lost 0 bases and J lost 10 bases. The CDR3 is 17 amino acids. CDR3 region: CASSVVGGARIQGEQFF. Written as DNA, the CDR3 is TGTGCCAGCAGCGTAGTGGGAGGGGCGAGGATTCAGGGAGAGCAGTTCTTC.

The gene calls are TRBV19 and TRBJ2-7; 11 nucleotides line up with TRBD2. This CDR3 has 16 amino acids. CDR1 is LNHDA, CDR2 SQIVND, per germline (reference sequence). After removal of 5 bases from V and 7 bases from J, the junction contained 13 bases not matched to a gene. CDR3 bases: TGTGCCAGTAGTTTCCTAGCGGGAGGTATCAACAGGGAGCAGTACTTC. It encodes CASSFLAGGINREQYF.

The rearrangement uses TRBV6-5 and TRBJ2-3; perhaps TRBD1 as D (5 bases). CDR3 length: 15 amino acids. The V end lost 6 bases, the J end lost 2 bases, and 15 bases lay between the germline ends. In germline, CDR1 is MNHEY, CDR2 SVGAGI. CDR3 protein: CASSPFRAYTDTQYF. The CDR3 DNA reads as TGTGCCAGCAGCCCCTTCAGGGCGTACACAGATACGCAGTATTTT.

The V and J genes are TRBV5-6 and TRBJ2-3, with 9 bases identical to TRBD2. CDR3 size: 16 residues. Trimming at V came to 0 bases and at J to 7 bases, leaving 9 bases not matched to a gene. The germline CDR1 and CDR2 sequences are SGHDT and YYEEEE. The CDR3 spells CASSLGAGLAPNTQYF. Written as DNA, the CDR3 is TGTGCCAGCAGCTTGGGGGCGGGACTAGCACCCAATACGCAGTATTTT. The full variable domain, its missing parts supplied by reference TRBV5-6 and TRBJ2-3, is DAGVTQSPTHLIKTRGQQVTLRCSPKSGHDTVSWYQQALGQGPQFIFQYYEEEERQRGNFPDRFSGHQFPNYSSELNVNALLLGDSALYLCASSLGAGLAPNTQYFGPGTRLTVL.

The chain uses TRBV18 and TRBJ1-2; TRBD1 aligns across 7 bases. The CDR3 is made up of 14 amino acids. Trimming at V came to 5 bases and at J to 5 bases, leaving 8 bases not matched to a gene. Per the germline V gene, CDR1 is KGHSH and CDR2 is LQKENI. For the CDR3, the DNA is TGTGCCAGCTCATCCCCCGGGACAGAGTATGGCTACACCTTC. Translation gives CASSSPGTEYGYTF.

J is TRBJ1-2 and V is TRBV30; D remains ambiguous. Germline CDR1 and CDR2: GTSNPN and SVGIG (reference sequence). There are 13 residues in the CDR3. Trimming took 5 bases from V and 0 from J, leaving 10 bases between them. The CDR3 nucleotides read TGTGCCTGGTTAACTCTGACTAACTATGGCTACACCTTC. Protein product: CAWLTLTNYGYTF.

The chain employs TRBV9 and TRBJ1-6; D remains ambiguous. The CDR3 has 14 amino acids. Germline V CDR1 and CDR2: SGDLS, YYNGEE. Trimming shortened V by 3 bases and J by 9 bases, and 13 bases separated the two germline ends. The CDR3 DNA is TGTGCCAGCAGCGAGGAGGGTGCTGGTTCACCCCTCCACTTT. This gives the protein CASSEEGAGSPLHF.

The CDR3 is CASSQGQGANQPQHF. The CDR3 bases are TGTGCCAGCAGCCAAGGACAGGGGGCCAATCAGCCCCAGCATTTT. This chain links TRBV4-2 with TRBJ1-5, with 10 bases lining up with TRBD1. The CDR3 covers 15 residues. The germline gives CDR1 LGHNA, CDR2 YNFKEQ. The trim removed 1 base at V and 3 bases at J, leaving 0 bases unmatched.

V usage is TRBV4-1 and J usage is TRBJ1-1; D gene uncertain. V was pared by 1 base and J by 1 base, with 7 bases between. CDR3 length: 14 amino acids. CDR1 is MGHRA and CDR2 is YSYEKL in the germline V gene. In DNA form, the CDR3 reads TGCGCCAGCAGCCAAGGACACTCGAACACTGAAGCTTTCTTT. This sequence encodes CASSQGHSNTEAFF.

This sequence joins TRBV9 and TRBJ2-7, with 9 bases that match TRBD1. CDR1 is SGDLS, CDR2 YYNGEE, per germline. The length of the CDR3 is 13 residues. Trimming removed 5 bases from V and 3 bases from J; junction bases left unmatched: 3. CDR3 residues: CASRRTGDYEQYF. The CDR3 DNA reads TGTGCCAGCAGGCGGACAGGGGACTACGAGCAGTACTTC.

For the CDR3, the DNA is TGTGCCAGCAGCCGTCGATCCAGGGGCACCGGGGAGCTGTTTTTT. Translated, it gives CASSRRSRGTGELFF. The chain has TRBV6-6 and TRBJ2-2, with D perhaps matching TRBD1 (6 bases). V was pared by 6 bases and J by 4 bases, with 15 bases between. The CDR3 sequence is 15 residues long. Looked up from germline, CDR1 is MNHNY and CDR2 is SVGAGI (reference sequence).

Here the CDR3 reads CASSLAQPGGYTEAFF. In nucleotides, the CDR3 is TGTGCCAGCAGCTTAGCGCAACCCGGGGGTTACACTGAAGCTTTCTTT. The chain recombines TRBV7-8 with TRBJ1-1; tentatively, D is TRBD1 (5 bases). Trimming shortened V by 0 bases and J by 3 bases, and 14 bases separated the two germline ends. CDR3 length equals 16 residues. The germline V gene encodes CDR1 SGHVS and CDR2 FQNEAQ. Together with reference TRBV7-8 and TRBJ1-1, the CDR3 gives the full variable domain: GAGVSQSPRYKVAKRGQDVALRCDPISGHVSLFWYQQALGQGPEFLTYFQNEAQLDKSGLPSDRFFAERPEGSVSTLKIQRTQQEDSAVYLCASSLAQPGGYTEAFFGQGTRLTVV.

The V gene is TRBV30, the J gene TRBJ1-4; D might be TRBD1 (6 bases). This CDR3 spans 16 amino acids. Between the trimmed V and J ends, which lost 2 bases and 3 bases, there was a span of 16 bases. CDR1 and CDR2 from the germline V gene are GTSNPN and SVGIG (reference sequence). CDR3 protein: CAWSQDYRVSNEKLFF. The CDR3 coding sequence is TGTGCCTGGAGTCAGGATTACAGGGTTTCTAATGAAAAACTGTTTTTT.

The chain combines TRBV11-2 with TRBJ2-7; TRBD2 is a possible D gene (7 bases). CDR1 and CDR2 (germline): SGHAT, FQNNGV. The CDR3 is made up of 15 amino acids. The V and J ends lost 3 bases and 2 bases respectively, with 14 bases between them. CDR3 in DNA: TGTGCCAGCAGCTTCGAGGGGGGGAATGCCTACGAGCAGTACTTC. It translates to CASSFEGGNAYEQYF.